What follows are 10 T cell receptor beta chains derived from one specimen sequenced in a study of CD8 T cells in ankylosing spondylitis. Study-level findings and limits: Ankylosing spondylitis blood appeared to be characterized by a TCR beta motif of eight highly homologous variants.

Each CDR3 protein gets one entry after TCRdb re-called the 5' RACE reads with MiXCR. Among 700,000 to 1,000,000 distinct CDR3 sequences listed, over 9.5% were seen once. No cognate antigen is known for these TCRs. Sequenced sample: blood, either unsorted or a sorted T cell fraction (not recorded which). The receptor source for this set is a male donor with ankylosing spondylitis.

V gene TRBV15 combines with J gene TRBJ1-5; 8 positions match TRBD1. The CDR3 totals 18 residues. V was clipped by 2 bases and J by 2 bases; unmatched bases: 11. CDR1 LNHNV and CDR2 YYDKDF come from the germline V gene (reference sequence). CDR3 DNA: TGTGCCACCAGCAGAACCGGGACAGGTATTGATGGCAATCAGCCCCAGCATTTT. Translating it yields CATSRTGTGIDGNQPQHF.

This clonotype has at least ten counts. The J gene is TRBJ1-4, the V gene TRBV29-1; D gene unclear. With 4 bases removed from V and 0 bases from J, the gap between germline ends came to 6 bases. This CDR3 is 13 amino acids long. Germline CDR1 is SQVTM and CDR2 is ANQGSEA. The CDR3 loop reads CSVGVATNEKLFF. The DNA of the CDR3 is TGCAGCGTTGGGGTCGCAACTAATGAAAAACTGTTTTTT.

The table lists this clonotype with a few counts. The chain recombines TRBV28 with TRBJ1-5, with unresolved D. V shed 5 bases and J shed 2 bases, with 10 bases lying between them. The CDR3 loop spans 14 amino acids. CDR1 is MDHEN and CDR2 is SYDVKM in the germline V gene. Written as DNA, the CDR3 is TGTGCCAGCAGTCCTGATCCGCGCAATCAGCCCCAGCATTTT. It yields the protein CASSPDPRNQPQHF.

This clonotype was counted at least ten times. Here the CDR3 DNA reads TGTGCCAGCACCAGAATTCCCAGGGTTGGAAACACCATATATTTT. Amino acid sequence: CASTRIPRVGNTIYF. The V gene is TRBV7-2, the J gene TRBJ1-3; maybe TRBD1 (5 bases). CDR1 and CDR2 from the germline V gene are SGHTA and FQGNSA. The CDR3 totals 15 residues. V was shortened by 7 bases and J by 3 bases, with 16 bases between the two germline ends.

The chain combines TRBV6-2 or TRBV6-3 with TRBJ1-1, with 8 bases fitting TRBD1. Trimming at V came to 2 bases and at J to 5 bases, leaving 7 bases not matched to a gene. There are 15 residues in the CDR3. The V gene's germline CDR1 is MNHEY and CDR2 SVGEGT. The DNA of the CDR3 is TGTGCCAGCAGTTACCCTGGACAGGGTCCGACTGAAGCTTTCTTT. Protein: CASSYPGQGPTEAFF.

The sample holds many counts of this clonotype. The CDR3 DNA is TGCAGTGCTAGGGGTCAATTAGCGGGGGTTGGCTACACAGATACGCAGTATTTT. This codes for CSARGQLAGVGYTDTQYF. The chain links TRBV20-1 to TRBJ2-3, with TRBD2 matching over 9 bases. Germline V gene lookup returns CDR1 DFQATT and CDR2 SNEGSKA (reference sequence). V trimming: 3 bases; J trimming: 2 bases; junction bases outside the gene matches: 15. This CDR3 contains 18 residues.

V and J are TRBV5-1 and TRBJ2-5; D possibly corresponds to TRBD1 (6 bases). The CDR3 has 15 residues. Trimming removed 3 bases at V and 0 bases at J, with 12 bases between. Germline V gives CDR1 SGHRS, CDR2 YFSETQ. The CDR3 protein is CASSSDSRYQETQYF. The CDR3 DNA reads as TGCGCCAGCAGCTCGGACAGCAGGTACCAAGAGACCCAGTACTTC. The full variable domain, its missing parts supplied by reference TRBV5-1 and TRBJ2-5, is KAGVTQTPRYLIKTRGQQVTLSCSPISGHRSVSWYQQTPGQGLQFLFEYFSETQRNKGNFPGRFSGRQFSNSRSEMNVSTLELGDSALYLCASSSDSRYQETQYFGPGTRLLVL.

This clonotype occurred a few times. The rearrangement joins TRBV7-9 to TRBJ2-3; D is uncertain. The ends were cut back, 5 bases at V and 0 bases at J, with 15 bases in the middle. CDR3 length: 16 amino acids. Germline loops: CDR1 SEHNR, CDR2 FQNEAQ (reference sequence). The CDR3 coding sequence is TGTGCCAGCAGCGCGCCCTTTAGGATTAGCACAGATACGCAGTATTTT. This sequence encodes CASSAPFRISTDTQYF. The full variable domain, in which reference TRBV7-9 and TRBJ2-3 provide the parts outside the CDR3, is DTGVSQNPRHKITKRGQNVTFRCDPISEHNRLYWYRQTLGQGPEFLTYFQNEAQLEKSRLLSDRFSAERPKGSFSTLEIQRTEQGDSAMYLCASSAPFRISTDTQYFGPGTRLTVL.

This clonotype was seen a handful of times. J is TRBJ1-5 and V is TRBV4-3, with no clear D. This CDR3 is 14 amino acids long. Deletions cut 0 bases from V and 2 bases from J, with 5 bases between. The germline V gene has CDR1 LGHNA and CDR2 YSLEER. Written as DNA, the CDR3 is TGCGCCAGCAGCCAAGAGCCGGGCAATCAGCCCCAGCATTTT. Translation: CASSQEPGNQPQHF.

In its sample, this clonotype was seen a few times. The gene calls are TRBV5-6 and TRBJ1-1; no reliable D call. The V end was cut by 4 bases, the J end by 4 bases, with 17 bases between. CDR3 length: 15 residues. Germline CDR1 and CDR2: SGHDT and YYEEEE. The CDR3 bases are TGTGCCAGCAGCCGAGCCCTAGGGAGAGGCACTGAAGCTTTCTTT. Translation: CASSRALGRGTEAFF.